Below, 15 T cell receptor beta chains from the same sample are listed, as sequenced in a study of OX40 agonist ivuxolimab in advanced cancers. The protocol was immunoSEQ multiplex PCR, while the TCRdb copy is restricted to in-frame clones and leaves out a portion. Seen here are about 68,000 clones, around 84% observed once, and the top ten hold under 2%. Sample: CD4+ or CD8+ T cells sorted from blood, taken in a trial of the OX40 agonist ivuxolimab. The receptors shown here come from an adult with an advanced solid tumor such as melanoma, head and neck, liver or kidney cancer.

The rearrangement uses TRBV30 and TRBJ1-1; TRBD1 matches at 7 bases. Trimming at V came to 2 bases and at J to 10 bases, leaving 7 bases not matched to a gene. Germline V gene lookup returns CDR1 GTSNPN and CDR2 SVGIG (reference sequence). This CDR3 has 12 amino acids. As DNA, the CDR3 is TGTGCCTGGAGTCGTAAGGGGGCGCGAGCTTTCTTT. It encodes CAWSRKGARAFF.

The gene calls are TRBV2 and TRBJ1-5; 7 bases align to TRBD1. After removal of 5 bases from V and 3 bases from J, the junction contained 16 bases not matched to a gene. The CDR3 totals 18 residues. Germline V gene data show CDR1 as SNHLY and CDR2 as FYNNEI. CDR3 coding DNA: TGTGCCAGCAGTCAAATAGGGCGGGGACAGAGGATCAATCAGCCCCAGCATTTT. Its translation is CASSQIGRGQRINQPQHF. Looking up the rest from reference TRBV2 and TRBJ1-5 gives the full variable domain: EPEVTQTPSHQVTQMGQEVILRCVPISNHLYFYWYRQILGQKVEFLVSFYNNEISEKSEIFDDQFSVERPDGSNFTLKIRSTKLEDSAMYFCASSQIGRGQRINQPQHFGDGTRLSIL.

J is TRBJ2-5 and V is TRBV29-1; 10 bases are a match to TRBD2. Unmatched junction bases numbered 7, after V lost 7 bases and J lost 2 bases. The CDR3 has 14 residues. CDR1 and CDR2 (germline): SQVTM, ANQGSEA. CDR3 sequence reads: CSALAGGLQETQYF. The CDR3 DNA is TGCAGCGCATTAGCGGGAGGCCTACAAGAGACCCAGTACTTC.

This clone was counted once. The CDR3 bases are TGTGCCAGCAGCCGGGTCGAGGAGACCCAGTACTTC. As protein: CASSRVEETQYF. This sequence joins TRBV28 and TRBJ2-5, with D uncertain. Trimming took 6 bases from V and 5 from J, leaving 10 bases between them. This CDR3 comprises 12 residues. Per germline, CDR1 MDHEN and CDR2 SYDVKM.

The chain links TRBV27 to TRBJ1-2; 7 positions agree with TRBD1. The J segment lost 3 bases and the V segment lost 6 bases, leaving 7 bases of the junction unmatched. Per germline, CDR1 MNHEY and CDR2 SMNVEV (reference sequence). This CDR3 comprises 14 residues. CDR3 in DNA: TGTGCCAGCAGAACCCCCGGGACAGACTATGGCTACACCTTC. Its protein is CASRTPGTDYGYTF.

The V and J genes are TRBV2 and TRBJ2-3; perhaps TRBD2 as D (5 bases). The length of the CDR3 is 15 residues. Germline CDR1 is SNHLY and CDR2 is FYNNEI. V dropped 5 bases and J dropped 0 bases, with 12 bases sitting between them. CDR3 in amino acids: CASSPRSGSTDTQYF. DNA of the CDR3: TGTGCCAGCAGTCCCCGGAGCGGCAGCACAGATACGCAGTATTTT. Supplemented by reference TRBV2 and TRBJ2-3, the full variable domain reads EPEVTQTPSHQVTQMGQEVILRCVPISNHLYFYWYRQILGQKVEFLVSFYNNEISEKSEIFDDQFSVERPDGSNFTLKIRSTKLEDSAMYFCASSPRSGSTDTQYFGPGTRLTVL.

This clone appeared a few times. This chain connects TRBV29-1 to TRBJ1-1; 9 bases line up with TRBD1. J gave up 0 bases and V 7 bases, and 3 bases lay outside the gene matches. This CDR3 comprises 13 residues. CDR1 SQVTM and CDR2 ANQGSEA come from the germline V gene. This chain's CDR3 is CSGGQGLNTEAFF. DNA of the CDR3: TGCAGCGGCGGACAGGGGCTGAACACTGAAGCTTTCTTT.

The J gene is TRBJ2-2, the V gene TRBV5-1; D is unresolved. The germline V gene has CDR1 SGHRS and CDR2 YFSETQ. V lost 4 bases and J lost 7, with 8 bases in between. The CDR3 covers 12 residues. CDR3 sequence reads: CASSRAGGELFF. CDR3 bases: TGCGCCAGCAGCAGGGCTGGCGGGGAGCTGTTTTTT.

V gene TRBV18 combines with J gene TRBJ2-2; D gene ambiguous. This CDR3 is built from 17 residues. Germline V lookup: CDR1 KGHSH, CDR2 LQKENI. The germline V and J ends were trimmed by 3 bases and 3 bases, with 17 bases remaining between them. The DNA for the CDR3 is TGTGCCAGCTCACCTCAGTCCAGGTATCGGGACACCGGGGAGCTGTTTTTT. Amino acids: CASSPQSRYRDTGELFF.

This chain joins TRBV10-3 and TRBJ2-1; the D call may be TRBD1 or TRBD2 (5 bases each). Germline CDR1 reads ENHRY; CDR2 reads SYGVKD. The ends were cut back, 4 bases at V and 12 bases at J, with 19 bases in the middle. The CDR3 sequence is 14 residues long. CDR3 protein: CAISGGGPAGMQFF. Here the CDR3 DNA reads TGTGCCATCAGTGGGGGCGGGCCAGCCGGTATGCAGTTCTTC.

A few counts support this clone. The chain has TRBV7-8 and TRBJ1-5; TRBD1 is a possible D gene (5 bases). The CDR3 is made up of 14 amino acids. In germline, CDR1 is SGHVS, CDR2 FQNEAQ. Trimming cost V 3 bases and J 5 bases, with 11 bases left between them. The CDR3 region is CASSFVGRDQPQHF. The CDR3 nucleotides are TGTGCCAGCAGCTTCGTGGGGCGAGATCAGCCCCAGCATTTT.

The chain combines TRBV5-8 with TRBJ2-5; 8 bases align to TRBD2. This CDR3 contains 16 residues. V shed 0 bases, J shed 4 bases, and the junction held 8 bases outside the gene matches. Germline V gene lookup returns CDR1 SGHTS and CDR2 YDEGEE. The CDR3 DNA follows: TGTGCCAGCAGCTTGGGGCCGGGAGGGCCGGTAGAGACCCAGTACTTC. Residues: CASSLGPGGPVETQYF.

The V and J genes are TRBV18 and TRBJ2-6; unclear D gene. Germline CDR1 is KGHSH and CDR2 is LQKENI. Trimming removed 0 bases from V and 4 bases from J, with 10 bases in between. The CDR3 is 16 amino acids. The CDR3 DNA is TGTGCCAGCTCACCACCAGGAGCCTCCGGGGCCAACGTCCTGACTTTC. Its protein is CASSPPGASGANVLTF.

The rearrangement uses TRBV16 and TRBJ2-5; D unclear. The germline CDR1 and CDR2 sequences are KGHSY and FQNENV. This CDR3 region has 13 residues. The V end lost 2 bases, the J end lost 2 bases, and 6 bases lay between the germline ends. CDR3 amino acids: CASSQALQETQYF. The CDR3 DNA reads TGTGCCAGCAGCCAAGCGTTGCAAGAGACCCAGTACTTC.

The chain has TRBV19 and TRBJ2-2, with D maybe TRBD1 (6 bases). V gave up 5 bases and J gave up 5 bases, with 18 bases separating them. The CDR3 covers 16 residues. The germline V gene has CDR1 LNHDA and CDR2 SQIVND (reference sequence). CDR3 nucleotide sequence: TGTGCCAGTAGTCGGAAGGACAGTCTCAGGACCGGGGAGCTGTTTTTT. Amino acid sequence: CASSRKDSLRTGELFF.